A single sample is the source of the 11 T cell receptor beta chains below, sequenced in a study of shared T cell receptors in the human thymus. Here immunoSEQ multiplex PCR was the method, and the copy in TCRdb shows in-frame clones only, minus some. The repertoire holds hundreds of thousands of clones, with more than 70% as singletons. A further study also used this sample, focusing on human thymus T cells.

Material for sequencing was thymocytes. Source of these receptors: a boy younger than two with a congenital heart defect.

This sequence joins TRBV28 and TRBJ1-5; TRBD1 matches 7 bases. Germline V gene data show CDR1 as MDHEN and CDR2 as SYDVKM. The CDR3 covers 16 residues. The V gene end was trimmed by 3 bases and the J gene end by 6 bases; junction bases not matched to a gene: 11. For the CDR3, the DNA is TGTGCCAGCAGTTTCATGTGGAGGGGGCGGCCTCAGCCCCAGCATTTT. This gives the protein CASSFMWRGRPQPQHF.

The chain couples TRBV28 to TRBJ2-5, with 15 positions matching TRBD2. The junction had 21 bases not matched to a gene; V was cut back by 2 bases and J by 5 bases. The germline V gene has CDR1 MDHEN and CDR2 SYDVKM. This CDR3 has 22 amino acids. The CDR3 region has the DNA TGTGCCAGCAGTTTACCTAGCCGCAGCTTCTGGACTAGCGGGGGGGCCCAGGAGACCCAGTACTTC. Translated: CASSLPSRSFWTSGGAQETQYF.

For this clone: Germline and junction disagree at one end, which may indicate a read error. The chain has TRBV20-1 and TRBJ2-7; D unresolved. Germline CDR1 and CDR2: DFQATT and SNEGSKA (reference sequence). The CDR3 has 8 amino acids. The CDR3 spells CSATNWAF. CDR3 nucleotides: TGCAGTGCTACCAACTGGGCCTTC.

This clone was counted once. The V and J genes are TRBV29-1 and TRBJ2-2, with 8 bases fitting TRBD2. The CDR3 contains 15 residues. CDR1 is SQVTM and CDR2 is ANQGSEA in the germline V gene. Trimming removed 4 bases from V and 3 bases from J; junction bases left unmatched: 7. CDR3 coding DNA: TGCAGCGTTGGATTCGCGGGGGGTCACACCGGGGAGCTGTTTTTT. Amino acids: CSVGFAGGHTGELFF.

CDR3 nucleotides: TGTGCCACCAAAGTGGAGACCGGGAATGAAAAACTGTTTTTT. Translated: CATKVETGNEKLFF. This sequence joins TRBV19 and TRBJ1-4; no reliable D call. The CDR3 spans 14 residues. From germline, CDR1 is LNHDA and CDR2 SQIVND (reference sequence). V was clipped by 10 bases and J by 5 bases, with 17 bases between them.

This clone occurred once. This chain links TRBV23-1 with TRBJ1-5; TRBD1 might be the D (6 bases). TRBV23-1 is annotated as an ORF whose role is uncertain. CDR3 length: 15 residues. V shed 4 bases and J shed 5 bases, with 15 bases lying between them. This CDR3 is CASSPTGRDYQPQHF. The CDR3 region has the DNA TGCGCCAGCAGTCCTACAGGGAGGGATTATCAGCCCCAGCATTTT.

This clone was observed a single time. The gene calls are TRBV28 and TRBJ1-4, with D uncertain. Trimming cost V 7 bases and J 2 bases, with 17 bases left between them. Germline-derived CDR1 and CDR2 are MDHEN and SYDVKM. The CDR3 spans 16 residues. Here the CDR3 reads CASTKSLGPTNEKLFF. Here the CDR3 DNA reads TGTGCCAGCACCAAATCCCTCGGTCCCACTAATGAAAAACTGTTTTTT.

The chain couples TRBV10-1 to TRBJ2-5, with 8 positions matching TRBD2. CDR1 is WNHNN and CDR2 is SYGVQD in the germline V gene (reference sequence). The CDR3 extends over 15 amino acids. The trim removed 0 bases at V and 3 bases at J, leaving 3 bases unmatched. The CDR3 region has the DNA TGCGCCAGCAGTGAGTCTAGCGGGAAGGAAGAGACCCAGTACTTC. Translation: CASSESSGKEETQYF.

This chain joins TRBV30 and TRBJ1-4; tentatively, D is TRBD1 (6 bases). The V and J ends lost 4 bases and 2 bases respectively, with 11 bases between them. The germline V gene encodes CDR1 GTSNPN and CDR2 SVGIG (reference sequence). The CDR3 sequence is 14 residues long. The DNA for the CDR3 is TGTGCCTGGACCAGGGGATCGACTAATGAAAAACTGTTTTTT. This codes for CAWTRGSTNEKLFF.

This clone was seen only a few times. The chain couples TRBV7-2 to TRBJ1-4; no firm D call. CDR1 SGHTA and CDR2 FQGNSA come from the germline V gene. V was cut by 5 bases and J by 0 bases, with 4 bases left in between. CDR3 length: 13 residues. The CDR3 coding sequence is TGTGCCAGCAGCCTTGCAACTAATGAAAAACTGTTTTTT. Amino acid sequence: CASSLATNEKLFF.

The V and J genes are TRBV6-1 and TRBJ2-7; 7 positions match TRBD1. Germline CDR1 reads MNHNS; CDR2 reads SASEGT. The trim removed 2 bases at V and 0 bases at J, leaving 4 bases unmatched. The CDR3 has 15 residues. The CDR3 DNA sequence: TGTGCCAGCAGTGAATCCCGGGACAGCTCCTACGAGCAGTACTTC. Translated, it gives CASSESRDSSYEQYF.